These 9 T cell receptor beta chains were sequenced from one sample in a study of shared clonotypes between healthy human individuals. The protocol was immunoSEQ multiplex PCR, while the TCRdb copy is restricted to in-frame clones and leaves out a portion. The sample lists hundreds of thousands of clones, 60% to 80% occurring once. Material: memory CD4+ T cells sorted from blood. Documented subset: CD45RA-negative fraction. The receptors were gathered from a woman in her twenties or thirties in good health.

This chain links TRBV6-1 with TRBJ2-7; D is unclear. The CDR3 is 11 residues long. Per the germline V gene, CDR1 is MNHNS and CDR2 is SASEGT. Trimming removed 2 bases at V and 6 bases at J, with 5 bases between. The CDR3 loop reads CASSESSEQYF. The CDR3, as DNA: TGTGCCAGCAGTGAATCTAGCGAGCAGTACTTC.

This chain uses TRBV28 with TRBJ2-7; no definite D call. The germline V gene encodes CDR1 MDHEN and CDR2 SYDVKM. V gave up 8 bases and J gave up 5 bases, with 10 bases separating them. The CDR3 is made up of 11 amino acids. The CDR3 reads CASALGNEQYF. CDR3 bases: TGTGCCAGCGCGTTGGGGAACGAGCAGTACTTC. Full variable domain (remainder filled in from reference TRBV28 and TRBJ2-7): DVKVTQSSRYLVKRTGEKVFLECVQDMDHENMFWYRQDPGLGLRLIYFSYDVKMKEKGDIPEGYSVSREKKERFSLILESASTNQTSMYLCASALGNEQYFGPGTRLTVT.

The chain recombines TRBV11-2 with TRBJ2-7; 7 positions match TRBD2. J was trimmed by 6 bases and V by 1 base; bases with no gene match: 6. Germline CDR1 reads SGHAT; CDR2 reads FQNNGV. The CDR3 totals 14 residues. CDR3 nucleotide sequence: TGTGCCAGCAGCTTAGTTCTAGCGGTAAGCGAGCAGTACTTC. Translated, it gives CASSLVLAVSEQYF.

The chain recombines TRBV27 with TRBJ1-5; D gene ambiguous. V was trimmed by 3 bases and J by 3 bases, leaving 6 bases between them. CDR3 length: 13 residues. Germline CDR1 MNHEY, CDR2 SMNVEV (reference sequence). The CDR3 loop is CASSFYPNQPQHF. The CDR3 DNA reads TGTGCCAGCAGTTTTTACCCCAATCAGCCCCAGCATTTT.

This chain uses TRBV2 with TRBJ2-7; TRBD2 is a possible D gene (5 bases). Germline lookup yields CDR1 SNHLY and CDR2 FYNNEI. Trimming left V 6 bases short and J 3 bases short, with 9 bases between. The CDR3 extends over 12 amino acids. Here the CDR3 reads CASSSDYYEQYF. The CDR3 DNA follows: TGTGCCAGCAGCTCCGACTACTACGAGCAGTACTTC.

In its sample, this clone was seen once. This CDR3 is also generated by other DNA sequences in the sample. The rearrangement links TRBV29-1 to TRBJ2-1, with D unclear. Germline assignment: CDR1 SQVTM and CDR2 ANQGSEA. CDR3 length equals 14 residues. Trimming took off 6 bases at V and 0 bases at J, with 12 bases between the two ends. CDR3 in amino acids: CSVSNGRSYNEQFF. The CDR3 DNA is TGCAGCGTCTCCAACGGGCGCTCCTACAATGAGCAGTTCTTC.

This clone was observed a few times. V gene TRBV5-4 combines with J gene TRBJ2-7, with 9 bases fitting TRBD2. The CDR3 is 14 amino acids. V shed 4 bases, J shed 6 bases, and the junction held 8 bases outside the gene matches. In germline, CDR1 is SGHNT, CDR2 YYREEE (reference sequence). The CDR3 sequence: CASSRGSGRSEQYF. As DNA, the CDR3 is TGTGCCAGCAGCCGGGGTAGCGGGAGAAGCGAGCAGTACTTC.

This clone showed up just once. This specimen includes other DNA sequences encoding the same CDR3. V and J are TRBV5-1 and TRBJ2-3; TRBD1 agrees at 7 bases. The CDR3 consists of 15 residues. CDR1 and CDR2 (germline): SGHRS, YFSETQ. V lost 0 bases and J lost 6; bases outside the gene matches: 7. CDR3 nucleotide sequence: TGCGCCAGCAGCTTGGGGGACAGACCCACCGATACGCAGTATTTT. It translates to CASSLGDRPTDTQYF.

J is TRBJ1-2 and V is TRBV6-1, with D uncertain. The V end lost 3 bases, the J end lost 8 bases, and 25 bases lay between the germline ends. Germline V gene lookup returns CDR1 MNHNS and CDR2 SASEGT. CDR3 length equals 17 residues. This CDR3 is CASSEWVREQLSLGYTF. CDR3 coding DNA: TGTGCCAGCAGTGAGTGGGTCCGAGAGCAACTATCCTTAGGCTACACCTTC.